The 11 T cell receptor beta chains presented below share a single source sample, sequenced in a study of Ad26.COV2.S vaccination and SARS-CoV-2 variants. Profiled with immunoSEQ multiplex PCR; TCRdb holds only in-frame clones, not every one. The sample lists 300,000 to 350,000 clones; almost 90% were seen once. Treatment specified: around 19 received Ad26.COV2.S at low or high dose, single or two shots; 5 received placebo; per-sample allocation not given. Repertoires come from day 63 after the first vaccine or placebo injection. This specimen was peripheral blood, taken in a trial of Ad26.COV2.S vaccine versus placebo. Receptors were obtained from a person between 18 and 60 years old who received the Ad26.COV2.S COVID-19 vaccine or a placebo.

Only a few counts were recorded for this clone. The chain uses TRBV4-1 and TRBJ1-4; tentative D call: TRBD1 (6 bases). From germline, CDR1 is MGHRA and CDR2 YSYEKL. The CDR3 contains 19 residues. The germline V and J ends were trimmed by 4 bases and 6 bases, with 27 bases remaining between them. The CDR3 DNA reads as TGCGCCAGCAGCCTACGACAATTTCCAGGGGAAGGGAGCGATGAAAAACTGTTTTTT. Amino acids: CASSLRQFPGEGSDEKLFF.

V gene TRBV19 combines with J gene TRBJ2-1; 7 bases are a match to TRBD1. V gave up 3 bases and J gave up 8 bases; unmatched junction bases: 10. Germline V gene sequence: CDR1 LNHDA, CDR2 SQIVND (reference sequence). This CDR3 is 15 amino acids long. Here the CDR3 DNA reads TGTGCCAGTAGTATTGTAGGGGGCCACGGCTATGAGCAGTTCTTC. It encodes CASSIVGGHGYEQFF. The whole variable domain, filled in from reference TRBV19 and TRBJ2-1, reads DGGITQSPKYLFRKEGQNVTLSCEQNLNHDAMYWYRQDPGQGLRLIYYSQIVNDFQKGDIAEGYSVSREKKESFPLTVTSAQKNPTAFYLCASSIVGGHGYEQFFGPGTRLTVL.

The rearrangement uses TRBV30 and TRBJ1-1; D uncertain. V gave up 3 bases and J gave up 2 bases, with 19 bases separating them. The CDR3 consists of 16 residues. CDR1 is GTSNPN, CDR2 SVGIG, per germline (reference sequence). The CDR3 loop reads CAWRLRGLSDNTEAFF. CDR3 sequence (DNA): TGTGCCTGGAGACTGCGGGGTTTGTCGGACAACACTGAAGCTTTCTTT.

This clone is a singleton in its sample. The chain is built from TRBV2 and TRBJ2-5; 16 nucleotides match TRBD2. The CDR3 covers 18 residues. The ends lost 1 base at V and 5 bases at J; junction bases unmatched: 7. Germline CDR1 and CDR2: SNHLY and FYNNEI. In DNA form, the CDR3 reads TGTGCCAGCAGTGAAGGAGGGACTAGCGGGAGGGCCGGGGAGACCCAGTACTTC. Amino acid sequence: CASSEGGTSGRAGETQYF. Together with reference TRBV2 and TRBJ2-5, the CDR3 gives the full variable domain: EPEVTQTPSHQVTQMGQEVILRCVPISNHLYFYWYRQILGQKVEFLVSFYNNEISEKSEIFDDQFSVERPDGSNFTLKIRSTKLEDSAMYFCASSEGGTSGRAGETQYFGPGTRLLVL.

The chain couples TRBV19 to TRBJ2-1; D may be TRBD2 (6 bases). The CDR3 contains 18 residues. Germline CDR1 reads LNHDA; CDR2 reads SQIVND (reference sequence). Deletions cut 0 bases from V and 7 bases from J, with 22 bases between. The CDR3: CASSIDPRRLAKGNEQFF. Written as DNA, the CDR3 is TGTGCCAGTAGTATAGATCCTAGGAGGCTAGCGAAGGGGAATGAGCAGTTCTTC. The full variable domain, in which reference TRBV19 and TRBJ2-1 provide the parts outside the CDR3, is DGGITQSPKYLFRKEGQNVTLSCEQNLNHDAMYWYRQDPGQGLRLIYYSQIVNDFQKGDIAEGYSVSREKKESFPLTVTSAQKNPTAFYLCASSIDPRRLAKGNEQFFGPGTRLTVL.

This clone was counted once. The chain is built from TRBV5-6 and TRBJ2-7; maybe TRBD1 (5 bases). The germline V gene encodes CDR1 SGHDT and CDR2 YYEEEE. The V and J ends lost 1 base and 5 bases respectively, with 19 bases between them. The CDR3 covers 16 residues. The CDR3 reads CASSLLAGSFRDEQYF. The CDR3 nucleotides read TGTGCCAGCAGCTTGCTGGCAGGGTCGTTTCGGGACGAGCAGTACTTC.

The gene calls are TRBV5-1 and TRBJ2-1, with 10 bases identical to TRBD2. Germline loops: CDR1 SGHRS, CDR2 YFSETQ. The CDR3 is 15 residues long. The V gene end was trimmed by 1 base and the J gene end by 4 bases; junction bases not matched to a gene: 2. This CDR3 is CASSLMTSGYNEQFF. The CDR3 nucleotides are TGCGCCAGCAGCTTGATGACTAGCGGGTACAATGAGCAGTTCTTC.

The CDR3 protein is CASSLTGGNYNEQFF. The CDR3 DNA reads TGTGCCAGCAGCCTGACAGGGGGGAATTACAATGAGCAGTTCTTC. The V call is TRBV5-6, the J call TRBJ2-1; TRBD1 aligns across 9 bases. The germline V gene encodes CDR1 SGHDT and CDR2 YYEEEE. This CDR3 contains 15 residues. J was trimmed by 4 bases and V by 4 bases; bases with no gene match: 6.

The V and J genes are TRBV7-3 and TRBJ2-2, with TRBD2 as a possible D gene (5 bases). Germline V gene sequence: CDR1 SGHTA, CDR2 FQGTGA. This CDR3 has 16 residues. V was clipped by 4 bases and J by 0 bases, with 12 bases between them. The CDR3 DNA reads as TGTGCCAGCAGCTCGGGTCGGGGTGCGAACACCGGGGAGCTGTTTTTT. This codes for CASSSGRGANTGELFF.

The V and J genes are TRBV15 and TRBJ1-1; 11 bases are a match to TRBD1. There are 17 residues in the CDR3. CDR1 and CDR2 from the germline V gene are LNHNV and YYDKDF (reference sequence). With 1 base clipped from V and 0 bases from J, the junction kept 4 bases outside the gene matches. CDR3 nucleotide sequence: TGTGCCACCAGCAGAGGAGGGACAGGGGGAATGAACACTGAAGCTTTCTTT. This gives the protein CATSRGGTGGMNTEAFF. Looking up the rest from reference TRBV15 and TRBJ1-1 gives the full variable domain: DAMVIQNPRYQVTQFGKPVTLSCSQTLNHNVMYWYQQKSSQAPKLLFHYYDKDFNNEADTPDNFQSRRPNTSFCFLDIRSPGLGDTAMYLCATSRGGTGGMNTEAFFGQGTRLTVV.

The chain is built from TRBV7-2 and TRBJ1-5; a possible D gene is TRBD1 (5 bases). Germline V gene data show CDR1 as SGHTA and CDR2 as FQGNSA. This CDR3 region has 15 residues. V was clipped by 5 bases and J by 7 bases, with 18 bases between them. The chain's CDR3 is CASSGGGRLGQPQHF. The DNA of the CDR3 is TGTGCCAGCAGCGGGGGAGGCAGGCTGGGGCAGCCCCAGCATTTT.